This TCR beta chain was recorded in a study of cytomegalovirus exposure and HLA in healthy donors. Each donor's status was that of a healthy bone marrow donor. Broader study findings: Only CMV serostatus was available as immune exposure information. As a later analysis revealed, the rate of TCR association differed by HLA locus, with DRB1 most and HLA-C fewest.

Turning to this clone: The antigen is not known.

60 Vbeta and 13 Jbeta primers were used in PCR. Libraries were prepared by immunoSEQ multiplex PCR; TCRdb keeps only in-frame clonotypes and omits some of them. This sample carries 45,000 to 55,000 clones, with approximately 9.9% going to the ten biggest clones. The junction had 10 bases not matched to a gene; V was cut back by 4 bases and J by 8 bases. Germline V gene sequence: CDR1 MNHNS, CDR2 SASEGT. CDR3 size: 16 residues. The source material was PBMCs. V and J are TRBV6-1 and TRBJ1-4; 10 bases match TRBD1. This clonotype was sampled from a woman between 45 and 65 years old in good health and CMV-seropositive. The CDR3 spells CASSASPGQGYEKLFF. Written as DNA, the CDR3 is TGTGCCAGCAGTGCCTCCCCGGGACAGGGGTACGAAAAACTGTTTTTT.